The clone carrying this T cell receptor (gamma chain) was picked up many times. As yet, its antigen is unknown. The TCRdb protein fails to match the DNA translation at residue 6; the protein reported here was translated from the DNA. These data originate in a study of γδ T cells in repeated Plasmodium falciparum infection. Study summary: Sampling occurred at baseline, pre-infection for selected infections, and 21 days post-infection. Some Malian samples span acute malaria episodes; others come from no-transmission periods.

Study-wide points: Donors in Mali lived in a small rural village, largely one ethnic group. Many TCRgamma sequences overlapped between individuals in stable Vgamma9/Vdelta2+ repertoires.

J was trimmed by 2 bases and V by 3 bases; bases with no gene match: 4. CDR1 is VENAVY and CDR2 is YDSYNSRV in the germline V gene. This CDR3 is built from 13 residues. Bulk repertoires came from Vgamma9/Vdelta2+ or Vdelta2-negative gammadelta T cells flow-sorted from PBMC. TCRdb processed the multiplex PCR reads again with the CATT caller. The sample lists about 26,000 gamma-chain clones, less than 3.5% seen once, with roughly 30% in the top ten. Material for sequencing was gamma-delta T cells from blood. This receptor was identified in a pool of human donors (malaria-infected and uninfected, not separated). The chain employs TRGV8 and TRGJ1 or TRGJ2. CDR3 region: CATWDYDYYKKLF. For the CDR3, the DNA is TGTGCCACCTGGGATTATGATTATTATAAGAAACTCTTT.